What follows are 2 T cell receptor beta chains derived from one specimen sequenced in a study of cytomegalovirus exposure and HLA in healthy donors. A multiplex PCR was run with 60 Vbeta primers and 13 Jbeta primers. Profiling relied on immunoSEQ multiplex PCR, and the TCRdb table lists in-frame clones only, not all of them. Of some 150,000 clones listed, 75% to 85% are singletons. The sequencing input was PBMCs. The receptors come from a man younger than 45 in good health and CMV-seronegative.

V gene TRBV7-6 combines with J gene TRBJ1-3, with 10 bases identical to TRBD1. CDR1 and CDR2 from the germline V gene are SGHVS and FNYEAQ. The CDR3 is 14 amino acids. J gave up 7 bases and V 5 bases, and 5 bases lay outside the gene matches. Here the CDR3 reads CASSLGQGGNTIYF. As DNA, the CDR3 is TGTGCCAGCAGCCTAGGACAGGGGGGCAACACCATATATTTT.

This clone turned up a few times. The chain links TRBV10-3 to TRBJ1-2; no firm D call. CDR3 length: 13 residues. V was pared by 3 bases and J by 6 bases, with 11 bases between. Germline loops: CDR1 ENHRY, CDR2 SYGVKD. As DNA, the CDR3 is TGTGCCATCAGTGACGGCCGTGAGGATGGCTACACCTTC. This encodes CAISDGREDGYTF.